Presented here are 21 T cell receptor beta chains from one specimen sequenced in a study of CD8+ T cells in alopecia areata. Extracted RNA was reverse transcribed, and the resulting cDNA served as sequencing template. TCRdb keeps only in-frame clones here, not all; method: immunoSEQ multiplex PCR. Of around 200,000 clones in the sample, around 60% were seen once. Stated treatment: oral pan-JAK inhibitor, 5-10 mg twice daily. The input for sequencing was CD4+ T cells sorted from blood, taken at week 4, from a patient treated with tofacitinib. These receptors came from a human donor with alopecia areata.

This clone was seen many times. The chain employs TRBV14 and TRBJ1-2; D perhaps matches TRBD1 (6 bases). V was shortened by 1 base and J by 4 bases, with 7 bases between the two germline ends. Per the germline V gene, CDR1 is SGHDN and CDR2 is FVKESK. This CDR3 region has 13 residues. The CDR3 nucleotides are TGTGCCAGCAGCCAAGTGGGGGCCTATGGCTACACCTTC. Translating it yields CASSQVGAYGYTF. Supplemented by reference TRBV14 and TRBJ1-2, the full variable domain reads EAGVTQFPSHSVIEKGQTVTLRCDPISGHDNLYWYRRVMGKEIKFLLHFVKESKQDESGMPNNRFLAERTGGTYSTLKVQPAELEDSGVYFCASSQVGAYGYTFGSGTRLTVV.

This clone was counted a few times. The chain recombines TRBV30 with TRBJ2-6; 7 nucleotides match TRBD1. CDR1 is GTSNPN and CDR2 is SVGIG in the germline V gene (reference sequence). The CDR3 length is 16 residues. With 1 base clipped from V and 0 bases from J, the junction kept 3 bases outside the gene matches. The CDR3: CAWSAGGHSGANVLTF. CDR3 nucleotide sequence: TGTGCCTGGAGTGCAGGGGGACACTCTGGGGCCAACGTCCTGACTTTC. Filled out from reference TRBV30 and TRBJ2-6, the complete variable domain reads SQTIHQWPATLVQPVGSPLSLECTVEGTSNPNLYWYRQAAGRGLQLLFYSVGIGQISSEVPQNLSASRPQDRQFILSSKKLLLSDSGFYLCAWSAGGHSGANVLTFGAGSRLTVL.

CDR3 bases: TGTGCCTGGAGTGGTTTGGGACAGGGTATACAGTACTTC. As protein: CAWSGLGQGIQYF. V and J are TRBV30 and TRBJ2-7; 9 bases agree with TRBD1. Germline V lookup: CDR1 GTSNPN, CDR2 SVGIG (reference sequence). The CDR3 contains 13 residues. The ends lost 1 base at V and 10 bases at J; junction bases unmatched: 8.

This chain joins TRBV20-1 and TRBJ1-3; D is possibly TRBD1 (6 bases). Germline CDR1 is DFQATT and CDR2 is SNEGSKA (reference sequence). V lost 6 bases to trimming and J lost 7 bases, with 10 bases between them. The CDR3 runs to 11 residues. CDR3 loop: CSAEGGNTIYF. Here the CDR3 DNA reads TGCAGTGCCGAAGGGGGGAACACCATATATTTT.

J is TRBJ2-5 and V is TRBV4-1, with TRBD1 matching 7 bases. V lost 9 bases and J lost 0; bases outside the gene matches: 7. Germline V gene sequence: CDR1 MGHRA, CDR2 YSYEKL. The CDR3 has 14 amino acids. CDR3 sequence: CASGMTGNQETQYF. In nucleotides, the CDR3 is TGCGCCAGTGGAATGACAGGGAACCAAGAGACCCAGTACTTC.

This rearrangement joins TRBV6-6 to TRBJ2-7; D is possibly TRBD2 (5 bases). This CDR3 is built from 14 residues. Germline V gene sequence: CDR1 MNHNY, CDR2 SVGAGI (reference sequence). Trimming shortened V by 8 bases and J by 3 bases, and 17 bases separated the two germline ends. The CDR3 DNA is TGTGCCAGCGCCTCCGGCGGCGGACTCTACGAGCAGTACTTC. Translation: CASASGGGLYEQYF.

This rearrangement joins TRBV7-9 to TRBJ2-4, with D maybe TRBD2 (6 bases). Germline values: CDR1 SEHNR, CDR2 FQNEAQ (reference sequence). V gave up 4 bases and J gave up 0 bases, with 13 bases separating them. The CDR3 consists of 16 residues. CDR3 sequence reads: CASSYGGILAKNIQYF. The CDR3 nucleotides read TGTGCCAGCAGCTACGGGGGAATTTTAGCCAAAAACATTCAGTACTTC.

The chain uses TRBV29-1 and TRBJ1-4, with D uncertain. Trimming took 3 bases from V and 1 from J, leaving 9 bases between them. The CDR3 totals 14 residues. The germline CDR1 and CDR2 sequences are SQVTM and ANQGSEA. The CDR3 nucleotides read TGCAGCGTTGATTTGGAGGGAACTAATGAAAAACTGTTTTTT. It yields the protein CSVDLEGTNEKLFF.

The chain joins TRBV27 to TRBJ2-1, with no clear D. This CDR3 is 9 amino acids long. Per the germline V gene, CDR1 is MNHEY and CDR2 is SMNVEV (reference sequence). Trimming cost V 6 bases and J 8 bases, with 2 bases left between them. CDR3 in DNA: TGTGCCAGCAGGGATGAGCAGTTCTTC. It specifies CASRDEQFF.

About this clone itself: One end of the junction does not line up with germline, which may come from a read error. The rearrangement uses TRBV28 and TRBJ2-7, with D uncertain. The V gene's germline CDR1 is MDHEN and CDR2 SYDVKM. The CDR3 consists of 12 residues. In DNA, the CDR3 is TGTGCCAGCAGCGAGAGAGTGGCTTCGTTTAATTTC. Its translation: CASSERVASFNF.

A word on this clone: At one of its ends the junction is not consistent with the germline gene, which may arise from a read error. This sequence joins TRBV5-1 and TRBJ1-1, with D perhaps TRBD1 (5 bases). Germline CDR1 is SGHRS and CDR2 is YFSETQ. The CDR3 has 14 residues. The CDR3 spells CASSGQGSGTKAFF. CDR3 DNA sequence: TGCGCCAGCAGCGGCCAGGGATCGGGCACTAAAGCTTTCTTT.

The chain combines TRBV30 with TRBJ2-1; D is undetermined. CDR1 GTSNPN and CDR2 SVGIG come from the germline V gene (reference sequence). The germline V and J ends were trimmed by 2 bases and 6 bases, with 5 bases remaining between them. The length of the CDR3 is 11 residues. CDR3 region: CAWSKGNEQFF. The DNA of the CDR3 is TGTGCCTGGAGTAAGGGCAATGAGCAGTTCTTC.

The genes are TRBV9 and TRBJ2-5; the match to TRBD2 covers 9 bases. Looked up from germline, CDR1 is SGDLS and CDR2 is YYNGEE. The CDR3 contains 16 residues. The ends lost 4 bases at V and 5 bases at J; junction bases unmatched: 12. The DNA of the CDR3 is TGTGCCAGCAGCCCTGCGGGTAGCGGGAGAGCGGAGACCCAGTACTTC. Its translation: CASSPAGSGRAETQYF.

This chain uses TRBV18 with TRBJ2-7; 12 bases are a match to TRBD1. The CDR3 consists of 14 residues. V dropped 6 bases and J dropped 6; count of bases not matched to a gene: 6. Germline V gene lookup returns CDR1 KGHSH and CDR2 LQKENI. The CDR3 spells CASSLGQGATEQYF. CDR3 nucleotide sequence: TGTGCCAGCTCGCTGGGACAGGGGGCTACCGAGCAGTACTTC.

CDR3 region: CASRRTGSYGYTF. The DNA of the CDR3 is TGTGCCAGCAGAAGAACAGGGTCCTATGGCTACACCTTC. The chain is built from TRBV6-5 and TRBJ1-2; the D gene is possibly TRBD1 (6 bases). Germline-derived CDR1 and CDR2 are MNHEY and SVGAGI. The CDR3 is 13 residues long. V lost 6 bases to trimming and J lost 4 bases, with 12 bases between them.

On this clone itself: The junction differs from germline at one of its ends, possibly a read error. The chain has TRBV29-1 and TRBJ2-5, with 11 nucleotides matching TRBD1. This CDR3 contains 13 residues. Looked up from germline, CDR1 is SQVTM and CDR2 is ANQGSEA. CDR3 sequence reads: CSALEGDRGSRHF. For the CDR3, the DNA is TGCAGCGCCCTTGAGGGGGACAGGGGGTCGCGTCACTTC.

The chain uses TRBV6-5 and TRBJ1-1; unclear D gene. CDR3 length: 14 residues. Between the trimmed V and J ends, which lost 7 bases and 2 bases, there was a span of 14 bases. The germline V gene has CDR1 MNHEY and CDR2 SVGAGI. Here the CDR3 DNA reads TGTGCCAGCAAGGAACGTTTGGGAAACACTGAAGCTTTCTTT. This gives the protein CASKERLGNTEAFF.

V and J are TRBV18 and TRBJ2-7; the D is unclear. This CDR3 region has 15 residues. V lost 3 bases, J lost 0 bases, and 12 bases lay in between. Germline V gene sequence: CDR1 KGHSH, CDR2 LQKENI. The chain's CDR3 is CASSPLRSSSYEQYF. As DNA, the CDR3 is TGTGCCAGCTCACCGCTCCGTAGCAGCTCCTACGAGCAGTACTTC. Full variable domain (missing parts from reference TRBV18 and TRBJ2-7): NAGVMQNPRHLVRRRGQEARLRCSPMKGHSHVYWYRQLPEEGLKFMVYLQKENIIDESGMPKERFSAEFPKEGPSILRIQQVVRGDSAAYFCASSPLRSSSYEQYFGPGTRLTVT.

Only a few counts were recorded for this clone. V gene TRBV7-2 combines with J gene TRBJ2-7, with 11 positions matching TRBD2. Germline V gene data show CDR1 as SGHTA and CDR2 as FQGNSA. J was trimmed by 3 bases and V by 5 bases; bases with no gene match: 3. This CDR3 spans 14 amino acids. The CDR3 region is CASSLTSGNYEQYF. DNA for the CDR3: TGTGCCAGCAGCCTGACTAGCGGGAACTACGAGCAGTACTTC.

J is TRBJ2-5 and V is TRBV27; D unclear. This CDR3 has 10 amino acids. The V gene's germline CDR1 is MNHEY and CDR2 SMNVEV (reference sequence). V lost 5 bases and J lost 9, with 7 bases in between. CDR3 sequence reads: CASSRVPQYF. The CDR3 DNA follows: TGTGCCAGCAGTAGGGTGCCCCAGTACTTC.

This chain uses TRBV5-1 with TRBJ1-4; D not resolved. Germline V gene data show CDR1 as SGHRS and CDR2 as YFSETQ. Trimming pared 4 bases from V and 12 bases from J, leaving 16 bases between. The CDR3 consists of 13 residues. The CDR3 spells CASSPSWAGELFF. The CDR3 DNA is TGCGCCAGCAGCCCCTCGTGGGCCGGGGAACTGTTTTTT.